This T cell receptor beta chain was obtained from a study of blood T cell repertoires in COVID-19. The J segment lost 8 bases and the V segment lost 4 bases, leaving 13 bases of the junction unmatched. CDR3 length: 15 residues. Germline CDR1 reads SGHDN; CDR2 reads FVKESK. Some clones are missing from TCRdb's copy, which holds only in-frame ones; the method was immunoSEQ multiplex PCR. This sample has about 160,000 clones, with roughly 80% found just once. The chain recombines TRBV14 with TRBJ1-2; 7 bases are shared with TRBD1. This TCR derives from a woman aged 80 or over with acute or convalescent COVID-19. Sequencing input: peripheral blood. The CDR3 protein is CASSPRSQGVRGYTF. In DNA form, the CDR3 reads TGTGCCAGCAGCCCACGCTCCCAGGGGGTTAGAGGCTACACCTTC.